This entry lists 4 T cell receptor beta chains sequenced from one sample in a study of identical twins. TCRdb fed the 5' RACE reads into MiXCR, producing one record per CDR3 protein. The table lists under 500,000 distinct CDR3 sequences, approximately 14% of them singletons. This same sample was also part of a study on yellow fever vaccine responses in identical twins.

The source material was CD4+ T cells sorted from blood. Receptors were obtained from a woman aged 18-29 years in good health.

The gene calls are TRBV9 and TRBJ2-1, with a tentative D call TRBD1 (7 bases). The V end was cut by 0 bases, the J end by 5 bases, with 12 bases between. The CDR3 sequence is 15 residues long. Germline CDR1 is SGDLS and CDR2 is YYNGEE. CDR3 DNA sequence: TGTGCCAGCAGCGTAGCAGCCAGGGGGGACAATGAGCAGTTCTTC. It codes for CASSVAARGDNEQFF.

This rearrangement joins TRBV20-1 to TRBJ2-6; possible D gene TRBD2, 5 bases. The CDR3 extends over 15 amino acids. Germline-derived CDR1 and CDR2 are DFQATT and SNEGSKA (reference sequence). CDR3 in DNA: TGCGCCCAGCGGAACGTCGACTCTGGGGCCAACGTCCTGACTTTC. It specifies CAQRNVDSGANVLTF.

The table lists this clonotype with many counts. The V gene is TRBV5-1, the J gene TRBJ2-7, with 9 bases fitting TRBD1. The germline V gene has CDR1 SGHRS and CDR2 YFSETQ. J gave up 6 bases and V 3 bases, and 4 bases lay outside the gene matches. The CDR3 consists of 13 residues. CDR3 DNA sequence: TGCGCCAGCAGCTGGGGACAGGGTGGCGAGCAGTACTTC. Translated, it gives CASSWGQGGEQYF. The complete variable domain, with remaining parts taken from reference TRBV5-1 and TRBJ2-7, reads KAGVTQTPRYLIKTRGQQVTLSCSPISGHRSVSWYQQTPGQGLQFLFEYFSETQRNKGNFPGRFSGRQFSNSRSEMNVSTLELGDSALYLCASSWGQGGEQYFGPGTRLTVT.

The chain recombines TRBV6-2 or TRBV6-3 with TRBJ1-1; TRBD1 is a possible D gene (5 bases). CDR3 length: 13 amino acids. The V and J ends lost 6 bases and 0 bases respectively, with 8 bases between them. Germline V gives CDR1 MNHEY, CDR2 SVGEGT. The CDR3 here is CASRRGMNTEAFF. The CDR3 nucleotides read TGTGCCAGCAGGCGGGGGATGAACACTGAAGCTTTCTTT.